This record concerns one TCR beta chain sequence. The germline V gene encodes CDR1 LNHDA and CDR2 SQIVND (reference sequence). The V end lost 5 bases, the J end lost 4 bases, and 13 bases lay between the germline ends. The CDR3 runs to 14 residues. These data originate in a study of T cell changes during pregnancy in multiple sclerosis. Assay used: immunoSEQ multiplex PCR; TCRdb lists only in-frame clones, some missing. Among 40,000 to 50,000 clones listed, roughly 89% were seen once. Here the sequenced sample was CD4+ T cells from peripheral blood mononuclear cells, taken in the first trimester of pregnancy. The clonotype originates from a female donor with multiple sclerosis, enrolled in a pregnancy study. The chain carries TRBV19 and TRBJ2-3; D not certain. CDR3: CASSLGGAADTQYF. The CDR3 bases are TGTGCCAGTAGTCTTGGCGGAGCAGCAGATACGCAGTATTTT.